What follows describes a single TCR beta chain. The germline gives CDR1 MNHEY, CDR2 SMNVEV (reference sequence). The CDR3 totals 13 residues. V lost 8 bases and J lost 10; bases outside the gene matches: 8. Authors' methods: Cell counts per sample came from amplifying reference gene primers. This table comes from immunoSEQ multiplex PCR, and its TCRdb copy is limited to in-frame clones, with some not included. Clone size and the V and J calls come from that table; the DNA yielded D and trimming. The top ten hold 3.5% to 5% of the sample, which has 200,000 to 250,000 clones, just over 85% seen once. This record belongs to a study of blood T cell repertoires in COVID-19.

J is TRBJ1-6 and V is TRBV27; 7 nucleotides agree with TRBD1. The sample consisted of peripheral blood. This TCR was recovered from a middle-aged man with acute or convalescent COVID-19. The CDR3 sequence is CASSGQVRSPLHF. The CDR3 nucleotides are TGTGCCAGCTCCGGACAGGTTAGGTCACCCCTCCACTTT.